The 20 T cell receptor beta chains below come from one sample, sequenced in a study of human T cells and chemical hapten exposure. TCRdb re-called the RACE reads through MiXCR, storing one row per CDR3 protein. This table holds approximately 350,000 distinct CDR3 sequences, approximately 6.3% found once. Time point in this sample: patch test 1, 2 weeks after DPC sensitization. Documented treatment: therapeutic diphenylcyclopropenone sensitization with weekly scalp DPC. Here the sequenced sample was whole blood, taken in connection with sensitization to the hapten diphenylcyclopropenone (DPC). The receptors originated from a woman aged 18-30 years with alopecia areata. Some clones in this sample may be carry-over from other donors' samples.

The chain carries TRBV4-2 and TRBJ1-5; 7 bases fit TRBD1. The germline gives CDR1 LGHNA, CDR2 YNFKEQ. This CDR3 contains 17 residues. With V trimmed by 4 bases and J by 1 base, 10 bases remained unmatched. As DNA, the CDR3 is TGTGCCAGCAGCCCCGCGACCGGGACAGTGAGCAATCAGCCCCAGCATTTT. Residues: CASSPATGTVSNQPQHF.

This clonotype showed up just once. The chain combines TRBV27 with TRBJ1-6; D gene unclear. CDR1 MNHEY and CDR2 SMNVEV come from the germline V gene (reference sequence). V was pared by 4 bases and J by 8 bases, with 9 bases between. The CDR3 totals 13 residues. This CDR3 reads CASSSGRYSPLHF. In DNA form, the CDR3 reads TGTGCCAGCAGTTCCGGACGGTATTCACCCCTCCACTTT.

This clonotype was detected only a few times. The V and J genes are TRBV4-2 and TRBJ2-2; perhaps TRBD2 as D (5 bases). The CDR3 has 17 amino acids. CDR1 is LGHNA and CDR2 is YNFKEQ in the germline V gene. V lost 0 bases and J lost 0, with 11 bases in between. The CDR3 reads CASSQEAVHTNTGELFF. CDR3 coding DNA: TGTGCCAGCAGCCAAGAAGCGGTACACACGAACACCGGGGAGCTGTTTTTT.

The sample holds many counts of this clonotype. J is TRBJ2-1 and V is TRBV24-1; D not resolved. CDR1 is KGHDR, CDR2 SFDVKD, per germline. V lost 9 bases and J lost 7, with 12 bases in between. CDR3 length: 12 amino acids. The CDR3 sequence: CATGDTDNEQFF. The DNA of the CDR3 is TGTGCCACCGGGGATACAGATAATGAGCAGTTCTTC.

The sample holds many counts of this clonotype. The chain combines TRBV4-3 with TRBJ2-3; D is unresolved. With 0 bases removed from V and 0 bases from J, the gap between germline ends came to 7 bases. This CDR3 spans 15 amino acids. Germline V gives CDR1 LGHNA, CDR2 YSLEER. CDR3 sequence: CASSQEAASTDTQYF. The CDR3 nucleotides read TGCGCCAGCAGCCAAGAGGCGGCTAGCACAGATACGCAGTATTTT.

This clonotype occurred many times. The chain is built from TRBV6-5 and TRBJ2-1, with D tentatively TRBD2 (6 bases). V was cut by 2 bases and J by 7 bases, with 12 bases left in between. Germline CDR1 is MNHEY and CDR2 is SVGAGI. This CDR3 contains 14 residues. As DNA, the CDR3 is TGTGCCAGCAGTTACGGGGCGGGGAGGAATGAGCAGTTCTTC. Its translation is CASSYGAGRNEQFF.

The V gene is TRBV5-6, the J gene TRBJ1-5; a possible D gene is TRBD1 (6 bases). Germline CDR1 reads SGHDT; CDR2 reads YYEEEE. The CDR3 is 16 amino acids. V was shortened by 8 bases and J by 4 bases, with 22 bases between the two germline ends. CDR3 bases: TGTGCCAGAATCAAGGTCGGACAGTGCCCTAATCAGCCCCAGCATTTT. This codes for CARIKVGQCPNQPQHF.

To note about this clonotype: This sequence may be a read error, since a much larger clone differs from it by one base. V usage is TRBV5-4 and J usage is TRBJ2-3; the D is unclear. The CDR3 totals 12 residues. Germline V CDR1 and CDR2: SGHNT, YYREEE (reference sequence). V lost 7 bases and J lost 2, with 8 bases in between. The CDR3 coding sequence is TGTGCCAGCGGCCGCCTCACAGATACGCAGTATTTT. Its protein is CASGRLTDTQYF. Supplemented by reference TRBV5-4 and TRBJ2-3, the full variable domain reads ETGVTQSPTHLIKTRGQQVTLRCSSQSGHNTVSWYQQALGQGPQFIFQYYREEENGRGNFPPRFSGLQFPNYSSELNVNALELDDSALYLCASGRLTDTQYFGPGTRLTVL.

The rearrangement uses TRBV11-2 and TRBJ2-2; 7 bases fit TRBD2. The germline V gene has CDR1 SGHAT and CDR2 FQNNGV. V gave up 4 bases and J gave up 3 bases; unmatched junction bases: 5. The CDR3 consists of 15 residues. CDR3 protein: CASSSGRTYTGELFF. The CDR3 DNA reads TGTGCCAGCAGCTCCGGGAGGACCTACACCGGGGAGCTGTTTTTT.

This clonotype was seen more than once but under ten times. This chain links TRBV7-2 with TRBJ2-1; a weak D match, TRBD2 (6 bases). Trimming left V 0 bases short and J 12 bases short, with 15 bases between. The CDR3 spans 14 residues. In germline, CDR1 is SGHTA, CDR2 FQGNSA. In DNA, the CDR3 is TGTGCCAGCAGCTTAGCCGCTGGGCTAGCGATGCAGTTCTTC. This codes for CASSLAAGLAMQFF.

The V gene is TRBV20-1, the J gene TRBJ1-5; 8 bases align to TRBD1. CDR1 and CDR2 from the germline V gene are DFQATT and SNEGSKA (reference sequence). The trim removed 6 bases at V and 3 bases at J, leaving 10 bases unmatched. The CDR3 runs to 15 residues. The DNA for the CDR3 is TGCAGTGCCCCGGACAGGGAAAACGACAATCAGCCCCAGCATTTT. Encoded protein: CSAPDRENDNQPQHF.

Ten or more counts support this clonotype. In nucleotides, the CDR3 is TGCGCCAGCAGGAACAGACTAATGAACACTGAAGCTTTCTTT. Translation: CASRNRLMNTEAFF. V is TRBV5-1 and J is TRBJ1-1; D remains unclear. The CDR3 totals 14 residues. The ends were cut back, 5 bases at V and 0 bases at J, with 11 bases in the middle. Germline lookup yields CDR1 SGHRS and CDR2 YFSETQ.

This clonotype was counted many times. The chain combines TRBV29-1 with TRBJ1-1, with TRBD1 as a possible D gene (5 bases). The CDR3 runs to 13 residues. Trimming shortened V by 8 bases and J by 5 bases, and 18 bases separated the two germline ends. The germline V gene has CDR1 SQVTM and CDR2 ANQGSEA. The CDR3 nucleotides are TGCAGCCCATGGGGCGCCGGGGAGACTGAAGCTTTCTTT. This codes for CSPWGAGETEAFF.

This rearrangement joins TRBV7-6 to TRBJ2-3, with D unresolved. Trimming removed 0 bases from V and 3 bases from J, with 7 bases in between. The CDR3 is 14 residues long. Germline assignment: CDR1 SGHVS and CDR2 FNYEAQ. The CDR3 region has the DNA TGTGCCAGCAGCTTAGCCGCAGCTACAGATACGCAGTATTTT. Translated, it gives CASSLAAATDTQYF.

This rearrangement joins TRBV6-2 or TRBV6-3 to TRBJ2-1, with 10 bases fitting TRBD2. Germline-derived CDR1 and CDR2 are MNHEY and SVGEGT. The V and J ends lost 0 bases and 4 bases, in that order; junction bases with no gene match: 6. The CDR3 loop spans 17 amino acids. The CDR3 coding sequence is TGTGCCAGCAGTTACTCGTCCCAGCGGGGGGGATACAATGAGCAGTTCTTC. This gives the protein CASSYSSQRGGYNEQFF.

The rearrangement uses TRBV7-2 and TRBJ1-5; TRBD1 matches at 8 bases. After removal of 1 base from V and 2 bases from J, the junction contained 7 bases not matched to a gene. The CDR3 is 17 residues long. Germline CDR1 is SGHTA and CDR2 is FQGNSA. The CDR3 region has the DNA TGTGCCAGCAGCTTAGGGCAGGGGGCATGGGGCAATCAGCCCCAGCATTTT. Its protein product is CASSLGQGAWGNQPQHF.

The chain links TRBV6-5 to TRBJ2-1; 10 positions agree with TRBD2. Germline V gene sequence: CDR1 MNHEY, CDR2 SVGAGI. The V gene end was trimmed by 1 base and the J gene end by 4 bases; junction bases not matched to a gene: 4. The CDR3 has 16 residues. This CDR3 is CASSYFTSGAYNEQFF. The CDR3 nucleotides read TGTGCCAGCAGTTACTTTACTAGCGGGGCTTACAATGAGCAGTTCTTC.

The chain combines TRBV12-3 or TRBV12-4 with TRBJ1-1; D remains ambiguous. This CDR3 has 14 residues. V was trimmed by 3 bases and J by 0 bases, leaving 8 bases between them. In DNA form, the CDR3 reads TGTGCCAGCAGTTTTTCCAATTTGAACACTGAAGCTTTCTTT. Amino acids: CASSFSNLNTEAFF.

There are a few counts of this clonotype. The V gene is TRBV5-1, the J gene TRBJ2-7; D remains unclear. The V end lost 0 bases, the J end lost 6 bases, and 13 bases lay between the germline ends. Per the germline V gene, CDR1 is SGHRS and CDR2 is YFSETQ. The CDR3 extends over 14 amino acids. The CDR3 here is CASSLDRPSGEQYF. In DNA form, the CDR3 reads TGCGCCAGCAGCTTGGATCGTCCGTCGGGCGAGCAGTACTTC. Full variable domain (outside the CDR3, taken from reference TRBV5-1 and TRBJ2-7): KAGVTQTPRYLIKTRGQQVTLSCSPISGHRSVSWYQQTPGQGLQFLFEYFSETQRNKGNFPGRFSGRQFSNSRSEMNVSTLELGDSALYLCASSLDRPSGEQYFGPGTRLTVT.

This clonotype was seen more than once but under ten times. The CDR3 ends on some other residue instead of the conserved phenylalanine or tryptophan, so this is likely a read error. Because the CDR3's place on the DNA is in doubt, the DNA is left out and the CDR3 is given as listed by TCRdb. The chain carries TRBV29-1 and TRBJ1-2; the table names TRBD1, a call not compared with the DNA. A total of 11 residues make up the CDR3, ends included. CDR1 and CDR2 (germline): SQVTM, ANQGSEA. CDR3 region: CSVMTGAGFRI.